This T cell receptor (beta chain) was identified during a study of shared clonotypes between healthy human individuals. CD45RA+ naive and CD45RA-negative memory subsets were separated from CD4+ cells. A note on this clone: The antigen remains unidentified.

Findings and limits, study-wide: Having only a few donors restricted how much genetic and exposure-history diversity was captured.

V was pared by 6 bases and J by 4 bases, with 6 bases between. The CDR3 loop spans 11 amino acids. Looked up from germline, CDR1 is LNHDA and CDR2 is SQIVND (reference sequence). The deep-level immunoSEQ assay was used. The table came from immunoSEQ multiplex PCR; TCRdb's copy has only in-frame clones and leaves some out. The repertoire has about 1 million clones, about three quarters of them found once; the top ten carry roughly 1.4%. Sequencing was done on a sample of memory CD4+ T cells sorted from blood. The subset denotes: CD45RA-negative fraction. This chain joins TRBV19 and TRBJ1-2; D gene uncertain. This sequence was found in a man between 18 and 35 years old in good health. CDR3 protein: CASRSGYGYTF. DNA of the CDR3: TGTGCCAGTAGAAGCGGCTATGGCTACACCTTC. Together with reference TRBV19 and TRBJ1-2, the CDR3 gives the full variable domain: DGGITQSPKYLFRKEGQNVTLSCEQNLNHDAMYWYRQDPGQGLRLIYYSQIVNDFQKGDIAEGYSVSREKKESFPLTVTSAQKNPTAFYLCASRSGYGYTFGSGTRLTVV.